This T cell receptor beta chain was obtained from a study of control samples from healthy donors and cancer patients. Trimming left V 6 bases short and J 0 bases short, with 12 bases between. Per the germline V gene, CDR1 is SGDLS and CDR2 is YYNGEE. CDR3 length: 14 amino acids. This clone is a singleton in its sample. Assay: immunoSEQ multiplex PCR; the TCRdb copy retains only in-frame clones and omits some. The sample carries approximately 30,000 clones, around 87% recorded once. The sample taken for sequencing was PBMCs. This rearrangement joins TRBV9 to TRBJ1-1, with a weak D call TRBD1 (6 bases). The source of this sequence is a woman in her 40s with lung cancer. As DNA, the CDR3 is TGTGCCAGCACAGTGGACAGCCTGAACACTGAAGCTTTCTTT. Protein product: CASTVDSLNTEAFF.